Presented here are 20 T cell receptor beta chains from one specimen sequenced in a study of blood T cell repertoires in COVID-19. Libraries were prepared by immunoSEQ multiplex PCR; TCRdb keeps only in-frame clonotypes and omits some of them. This sample has more than 300,000 clones, with 80% to 95% found just once. Sequencing was performed on PBMCs or T cells enriched from blood (not recorded which). The receptors originated from a woman aged 40 to 55 who had been exposed to COVID-19.

V gene TRBV6-2 or TRBV6-3 combines with J gene TRBJ2-5; 9 positions agree with TRBD2. CDR3 length: 19 amino acids. Germline CDR1 and CDR2: MNHEY and SVGEGT. V shed 3 bases and J 5 bases; nucleotides not matched to a gene: 19. This CDR3 reads CASSYGLLGGGAVRETQYF. In DNA form, the CDR3 reads TGTGCCAGCAGTTATGGCCTCCTGGGCGGGGGGGCTGTTCGGGAGACCCAGTACTTC.

This sequence joins TRBV6-4 and TRBJ2-2; 7 bases are shared with TRBD2. This CDR3 comprises 14 residues. The trim removed 6 bases at V and 1 base at J, leaving 2 bases unmatched. The germline V gene encodes CDR1 MRHNA and CDR2 SNTAGT. In nucleotides, the CDR3 is TGTGCCAGCAGGCGCGGGGGGAACACCGGGGAGCTGTTTTTT. Translated, it gives CASRRGGNTGELFF.

The chain is built from TRBV19 and TRBJ1-1, with D unresolved. In germline, CDR1 is LNHDA, CDR2 SQIVND (reference sequence). V lost 3 bases and J 0 bases, leaving 17 bases between the germline ends. The CDR3 extends over 17 amino acids. CDR3 in DNA: TGTGCCAGTAGTATTCAGACGGGGAGGAGGATGAACACTGAAGCTTTCTTT. Protein product: CASSIQTGRRMNTEAFF.

This chain uses TRBV3-1 (or the pseudogene TRBV3-2) with TRBJ1-6, with 9 nucleotides matching TRBD1. The CDR3 sequence is 17 residues long. V lost 6 bases, J lost 7 bases, and 13 bases stayed unmatched. CDR1 is LGHDT, CDR2 YNNKEL, per germline (reference sequence). CDR3 DNA sequence: TGTGCCAGCAGTGAGACAGGGGGTTTAGGTATGAATTCACCCCTCCACTTT. Translating it yields CASSETGGLGMNSPLHF.

CDR3 protein: CASSQEGDRPNYGYTF. In DNA, the CDR3 is TGCGCCAGCAGCCAAGAGGGGGACAGACCTAACTATGGCTACACCTTC. The chain joins TRBV4-1 to TRBJ1-2, with 7 bases identical to TRBD1. CDR1 is MGHRA, CDR2 YSYEKL, per germline. The CDR3 is 16 residues long. V was clipped by 0 bases and J by 0 bases; unmatched bases: 4.

The rearrangement joins TRBV2 to TRBJ2-1; D gene unclear. The CDR3 is 14 residues long. CDR1 and CDR2 from the germline V gene are SNHLY and FYNNEI. Trimming took 7 bases from V and 5 from J, leaving 15 bases between them. CDR3 sequence reads: CASTGAYGNNEQFF. In nucleotides, the CDR3 is TGTGCCAGCACCGGAGCGTATGGAAACAATGAGCAGTTCTTC.

The rearrangement links TRBV15 to TRBJ1-1, with 7 bases matching TRBD1. Germline assignment: CDR1 LNHNV and CDR2 YYDKDF (reference sequence). After removal of 1 base from V and 1 base from J, the junction contained 9 bases not matched to a gene. The CDR3 has 17 residues. CDR3 bases: TGTGCCACCAGCAGAGGGACAGGAGGCTCGGCGAACACTGAAGCTTTCTTT. The encoded protein is CATSRGTGGSANTEAFF.

The genes are TRBV7-2 and TRBJ1-1, with D unresolved. CDR1 and CDR2 from the germline V gene are SGHTA and FQGNSA. The germline V and J ends were trimmed by 1 base and 0 bases, with 9 bases remaining between them. CDR3 length equals 15 residues. The CDR3 loop is CASSLDTVLNTEAFF. The CDR3 bases are TGTGCCAGCAGCTTAGATACGGTGCTGAACACTGAAGCTTTCTTT. The whole variable domain, filled in from reference TRBV7-2 and TRBJ1-1, reads GAGVSQSPSNKVTEKGKDVELRCDPISGHTALYWYRQSLGQGLEFLIYFQGNSAPDKSGLPSDRFSAERTGGSVSTLTIQRTQQEDSAVYLCASSLDTVLNTEAFFGQGTRLTVV.

The CDR3 loop is CASSEIGGGGEQYF. The CDR3 nucleotides read TGTGCCAGCAGTGAAATTGGCGGGGGTGGCGAGCAGTACTTC. V usage is TRBV2 and J usage is TRBJ2-7, with 7 bases matching TRBD2. Germline CDR1 and CDR2: SNHLY and FYNNEI. The CDR3 extends over 14 amino acids. V dropped 2 bases and J dropped 6; count of bases not matched to a gene: 7.

This clone was observed once. This chain connects TRBV5-1 to TRBJ1-4, with 7 bases aligning to TRBD1. CDR1 is SGHRS, CDR2 YFSETQ, per germline. V shed 4 bases, J shed 8 bases, and the junction held 8 bases outside the gene matches. This CDR3 comprises 14 residues. CDR3 sequence reads: CASSGTGVGEKLFF. The CDR3 region has the DNA TGCGCCAGCAGCGGAACAGGGGTGGGGGAAAAACTGTTTTTT.

V and J are TRBV10-3 and TRBJ2-7; 11 bases are shared with TRBD2. Germline V gene lookup returns CDR1 ENHRY and CDR2 SYGVKD. The CDR3 is made up of 16 amino acids. The J segment lost 3 bases and the V segment lost 11 bases, leaving 15 bases of the junction unmatched. CDR3 residues: CAAHGVAGGKSYEQYF. The CDR3 coding sequence is TGTGCCGCCCACGGGGTAGCGGGAGGGAAGAGCTACGAGCAGTACTTC.

The chain has TRBV5-6 and TRBJ1-6; 8 nucleotides match TRBD1. Germline CDR1 SGHDT, CDR2 YYEEEE. This CDR3 comprises 14 residues. Trimming took 3 bases from V and 7 from J; bases not matched to a gene: 3. The CDR3 DNA follows: TGTGCCAGCAGCTGGGACAGGCTAAATTCACCCCTCCACTTT. This sequence encodes CASSWDRLNSPLHF.

This clone showed up just a few times. This rearrangement joins TRBV19 to TRBJ1-5; no clear D gene. The CDR3 loop spans 16 amino acids. Germline V gives CDR1 LNHDA, CDR2 SQIVND (reference sequence). The V end lost 7 bases, the J end lost 9 bases, and 25 bases lay between the germline ends. The CDR3 nucleotides read TGTGCCAGTATGGTTTCGGTCGGGCACTTAGAGGGGCCCCAGCATTTT. Protein product: CASMVSVGHLEGPQHF.

This clone appeared once. This chain uses TRBV19 with TRBJ1-6; 8 bases agree with TRBD1. Germline CDR1 reads LNHDA; CDR2 reads SQIVND (reference sequence). Losses at the gene ends were 6 bases for V and 6 bases for J; bases not matched to a gene: 16. This CDR3 is 18 amino acids long. CDR3 coding DNA: TGTGCCAGTAGCCACGTCGGACAGGGTGTTCGCGGTAATTCACCCCTCCACTTT. It yields the protein CASSHVGQGVRGNSPLHF.

The chain combines TRBV21-1 with TRBJ1-2. TRBV21-1 is an annotated pseudogene. This CDR3 spans 12 amino acids. The CDR3 reads CASRGMGHGYTF. The CDR3 DNA reads as TGTGCCAGCCGAGGGATGGGTCATGGCTACACCTTC.

The chain has TRBV7-2 and TRBJ2-7, with 7 bases aligning to TRBD2. CDR1 SGHTA and CDR2 FQGNSA come from the germline V gene. V shed 6 bases, J shed 3 bases, and the junction held 14 bases outside the gene matches. This CDR3 region has 16 residues. The CDR3 is CASSRKREGLVYEQYF. The CDR3 DNA follows: TGTGCCAGCAGTAGAAAAAGGGAGGGCCTAGTCTACGAGCAGTACTTC. Supplemented by reference TRBV7-2 and TRBJ2-7, the full variable domain reads GAGVSQSPSNKVTEKGKDVELRCDPISGHTALYWYRQSLGQGLEFLIYFQGNSAPDKSGLPSDRFSAERTGGSVSTLTIQRTQQEDSAVYLCASSRKREGLVYEQYFGPGTRLTVT.

V is TRBV6-6 and J is TRBJ1-2; no definite D call. The CDR3 is 11 amino acids. From germline, CDR1 is MNHNY and CDR2 SVGAGI (reference sequence). V was cut by 2 bases and J by 10 bases, with 8 bases left in between. This CDR3 is CASSYDRVYTF. The CDR3 DNA sequence: TGTGCCAGCAGTTACGATCGGGTCTACACCTTC.

The rearrangement links TRBV7-9 to TRBJ1-1, with 7 bases fitting TRBD1. J was trimmed by 1 base and V by 5 bases; bases with no gene match: 1. The CDR3 loop spans 13 amino acids. CDR1 and CDR2 (germline): SEHNR, FQNEAQ (reference sequence). CDR3 sequence (DNA): TGTGCCAGCAGCCAGGGGGGGAACACTGAAGCTTTCTTT. It translates to CASSQGGNTEAFF.

The chain carries TRBV4-1 and TRBJ1-2, with D maybe TRBD1 (5 bases). There are 15 residues in the CDR3. V lost 0 bases and J lost 12, with 20 bases in between. CDR1 and CDR2 (germline): MGHRA, YSYEKL. The CDR3 nucleotides read TGCGCCAGCAGCCAAGACCTTGGTTGGGGCGCTGTTGACACCTTC. Protein: CASSQDLGWGAVDTF.

The chain's CDR3 is CASRRVPGGIEKLFF. In DNA, the CDR3 is TGTGCCAGCAGACGGGTGCCCGGGGGGATTGAAAAACTGTTTTTT. The chain links TRBV2 to TRBJ1-4, with D possibly TRBD1 on 5 matching bases. The V gene's germline CDR1 is SNHLY and CDR2 FYNNEI. Trimming removed 6 bases at V and 7 bases at J, with 18 bases between. The length of the CDR3 is 15 residues.